One sample yielded the 23 T cell receptor beta chains listed below, sequenced in a study of T cell changes during pregnancy in multiple sclerosis. Profiled with immunoSEQ multiplex PCR; TCRdb holds only in-frame clones, not every one. The sample records tens of thousands of clones, 84% being singletons. The sequencing here drew on CD4+ T cells from peripheral blood mononuclear cells, taken before pregnancy. Receptors were obtained from a female donor with multiple sclerosis, enrolled in a pregnancy study.

The chain couples TRBV4-3 to TRBJ1-1, with no clear D. The germline V gene encodes CDR1 LGHNA and CDR2 YSLEER. The CDR3 runs to 12 residues. The V and J ends lost 0 bases and 11 bases respectively, with 10 bases between them. The CDR3 region has the DNA TGCGCCAGCAGCCAAGATCGGGAGAGGGCTTTCTTT. Translating it yields CASSQDRERAFF.

This sequence joins TRBV7-2 and TRBJ2-5; 7 bases fit TRBD2. The CDR3 has 15 residues. V shed 4 bases and J 5 bases; nucleotides not matched to a gene: 10. Germline-derived CDR1 and CDR2 are SGHTA and FQGNSA. CDR3 amino acids: CASSSMGGEMETQYF. The CDR3 nucleotides are TGTGCCAGCAGCTCCATGGGGGGGGAAATGGAGACCCAGTACTTC.

In its sample, this clone was seen once. The identical CDR3 is also encoded by other nucleotide sequences in the sample. The CDR3 reads CASSFSSNQPQHF. DNA of the CDR3: TGTGCCAGCAGTTTTTCGAGCAATCAGCCCCAGCATTTT. J is TRBJ1-5 and V is TRBV28; D is undetermined. The CDR3 covers 13 residues. Trimming removed 3 bases from V and 1 base from J, with 4 bases in between. Germline-derived CDR1 and CDR2 are MDHEN and SYDVKM.

J is TRBJ1-6 and V is TRBV7-9; maybe TRBD1 (6 bases). Germline CDR1 SEHNR, CDR2 FQNEAQ (reference sequence). Deletions cut 5 bases from V and 10 bases from J, with 18 bases between. The CDR3 contains 15 residues. Here the CDR3 reads CASSPQTAGGSPLHF. CDR3 nucleotide sequence: TGTGCCAGCAGCCCCCAAACGGCGGGGGGCTCACCCCTCCACTTT. Looking up the rest from reference TRBV7-9 and TRBJ1-6 gives the full variable domain: DTGVSQNPRHKITKRGQNVTFRCDPISEHNRLYWYRQTLGQGPEFLTYFQNEAQLEKSRLLSDRFSAERPKGSFSTLEIQRTEQGDSAMYLCASSPQTAGGSPLHFGNGTRLTVT.

The chain recombines TRBV7-3 with TRBJ2-2; 8 bases are a match to TRBD1. Trimming cost V 2 bases and J 4 bases; bases outside gene matches: 3. The CDR3 is 15 amino acids. Germline CDR1 SGHTA, CDR2 FQGTGA. CDR3 bases: TGTGCCAGCAGCTTACTCAGGGGGCTCACCGGGGAGCTGTTTTTT. Its protein product is CASSLLRGLTGELFF.

The chain recombines TRBV6-4 with TRBJ1-1; TRBD1 aligns across 9 bases. CDR1 and CDR2 from the germline V gene are MRHNA and SNTAGT. The CDR3 runs to 15 residues. J gave up 4 bases and V 4 bases, and 7 bases lay outside the gene matches. CDR3 residues: CASSAGQGWSTEAFF. The CDR3, as DNA: TGTGCCAGCAGTGCCGGACAGGGGTGGAGCACTGAAGCTTTCTTT.

The chain employs TRBV5-1 and TRBJ2-2; 8 bases align to TRBD1. The junction had 17 bases not matched to a gene; V was cut back by 1 base and J by 3 bases. Per the germline V gene, CDR1 is SGHRS and CDR2 is YFSETQ. CDR3 size: 20 residues. The CDR3 reads CASSLKLDGLQGADTGELFF. CDR3 coding DNA: TGCGCCAGCAGCTTGAAACTAGATGGGCTGCAGGGGGCTGACACCGGGGAGCTGTTTTTT.

The CDR3 loop is CASSQAHPENIQYF. The CDR3 DNA is TGCGCCAGCAGCCAAGCACACCCTGAAAACATTCAGTACTTC. The gene calls are TRBV4-3 and TRBJ2-4; unclear D gene. Germline CDR1 reads LGHNA; CDR2 reads YSLEER. This CDR3 is 14 amino acids long. V was clipped by 1 base and J by 5 bases, with 9 bases between them.

The rearrangement links TRBV7-2 to TRBJ2-3; TRBD2 might be the D (7 bases). In germline, CDR1 is SGHTA, CDR2 FQGNSA. V lost 2 bases and J lost 4, with 16 bases in between. The CDR3 runs to 16 residues. CDR3 sequence reads: CASSLRGGGISDTQYF. As DNA, the CDR3 is TGTGCCAGCAGCTTACGAGGGGGGGGTATTTCAGATACGCAGTATTTT.

The rearrangement joins TRBV7-2 to TRBJ2-3, with 7 bases aligning to TRBD2. In germline, CDR1 is SGHTA, CDR2 FQGNSA. Germline trimming cut 1 base from V and 4 bases from J; bases unmatched to any gene: 8. The CDR3 runs to 16 residues. The CDR3 sequence: CASSLGPGGSSDTQYF. Written as DNA, the CDR3 is TGTGCCAGCAGCTTAGGTCCCGGGGGGAGCTCAGATACGCAGTATTTT.

J is TRBJ2-2 and V is TRBV19, with a possible D match to TRBD2 (6 bases). The CDR3 runs 15 residues. Trimming removed 3 bases at V and 7 bases at J, with 15 bases between. Germline CDR1 is LNHDA and CDR2 is SQIVND (reference sequence). Here the CDR3 reads CASSMFGGMGGELFF. CDR3 DNA: TGTGCCAGTAGTATGTTCGGAGGGATGGGCGGGGAGCTGTTTTTT.

This clone was found once. This chain links TRBV19 with TRBJ2-3; TRBD2 might be the D (6 bases). The CDR3 consists of 19 residues. Germline loops: CDR1 LNHDA, CDR2 SQIVND (reference sequence). V was trimmed by 4 bases and J by 1 base, leaving 24 bases between them. Written as DNA, the CDR3 is TGTGCCAGTAGTAAGGGACCGGAGGGCAGGGTAGGGGGCACAGATACGCAGTATTTT. Encoded protein: CASSKGPEGRVGGTDTQYF.

V gene TRBV6-5 combines with J gene TRBJ1-1, with D tentatively TRBD1 (5 bases). CDR1 MNHEY and CDR2 SVGAGI come from the germline V gene. Deletions cut 5 bases from V and 2 bases from J, with 9 bases between. The CDR3 is 13 amino acids. CDR3 residues: CASSIDRNTEAFF. The CDR3 DNA reads as TGTGCCAGCAGTATCGACAGAAACACTGAAGCTTTCTTT.

The chain recombines TRBV7-2 with TRBJ2-1, with 8 bases identical to TRBD2. V shed 2 bases and J 2 bases; nucleotides not matched to a gene: 2. The CDR3 totals 15 residues. CDR1 is SGHTA and CDR2 is FQGNSA in the germline V gene. Here the CDR3 reads CASSLIGGAYNEQFF. Written as DNA, the CDR3 is TGTGCCAGCAGCTTAATCGGGGGGGCCTACAATGAGCAGTTCTTC.

The CDR3 region is CASSSGGVIEKLFF. The CDR3 DNA reads TGTGCCAGCAGTTCTGGGGGGGTAATCGAAAAACTGTTTTTT. The chain joins TRBV27 to TRBJ1-4; a weak D match, TRBD1 (5 bases). This CDR3 is 14 amino acids long. CDR1 MNHEY and CDR2 SMNVEV come from the germline V gene (reference sequence). Trimming removed 4 bases at V and 8 bases at J, with 14 bases between. Supplemented by reference TRBV27 and TRBJ1-4, the full variable domain reads EAQVTQNPRYLITVTGKKLTVTCSQNMNHEYMSWYRQDPGLGLRQIYYSMNVEVTDKGDVPEGYKVSRKEKRNFPLILESPSPNQTSLYFCASSSGGVIEKLFFGSGTQLSVL.

V usage is TRBV10-3 and J usage is TRBJ2-6; 8 bases fit TRBD1. There are 18 residues in the CDR3. The germline CDR1 and CDR2 sequences are ENHRY and SYGVKD. Germline trimming cut 6 bases from V and 0 bases from J; bases unmatched to any gene: 10. CDR3 amino acids: CAISPLTGVHSGANVLTF. The CDR3 DNA is TGTGCCATCAGCCCGCTGACAGGGGTCCACTCTGGGGCCAACGTCCTGACTTTC.

The chain is built from TRBV4-3 and TRBJ1-6; no clear D gene. CDR3 length: 13 amino acids. V was pared by 0 bases and J by 10 bases, with 7 bases between. The germline gives CDR1 LGHNA, CDR2 YSLEER. DNA for the CDR3: TGCGCCAGCAGCCAAGAAAATCGGTCACCCCTCCACTTT. It translates to CASSQENRSPLHF.

The CDR3 DNA reads TGTGCCAGCAGCCCGGGACAGGTGGAGGGCATTCAGTACTTC. Translating it yields CASSPGQVEGIQYF. The rearrangement uses TRBV9 and TRBJ2-4, with TRBD1 identical over 8 bases. The CDR3 has 14 amino acids. Germline V gene sequence: CDR1 SGDLS, CDR2 YYNGEE. The J segment lost 9 bases and the V segment lost 4 bases, leaving 9 bases of the junction unmatched.

The J gene is TRBJ2-3, the V gene TRBV7-6; 8 nucleotides line up with TRBD1. Germline loops: CDR1 SGHVS, CDR2 FNYEAQ. The CDR3 is made up of 16 amino acids. V was pared by 5 bases and J by 1 base, with 8 bases of the junction left unmatched. In DNA form, the CDR3 reads TGTGCCAGCAGCCTTTATCAGGGGGCCGGCACAGATACGCAGTATTTT. It specifies CASSLYQGAGTDTQYF. The whole variable domain, remainder taken from reference TRBV7-6 and TRBJ2-3, is GAGVSQSPRYKVTKRGQDVALRCDPISGHVSLYWYRQALGQGPEFLTYFNYEAQQDKSGLPNDRFSAERPEGSISTLTIQRTEQRDSAMYRCASSLYQGAGTDTQYFGPGTRLTVL.

The J gene is TRBJ1-6, the V gene TRBV5-8; no clear D. Trimming pared 4 bases from V and 7 bases from J, leaving 15 bases between. Germline values: CDR1 SGHTS, CDR2 YDEGEE. This CDR3 has 15 amino acids. CDR3: CASSLTRPGNSPLHF. CDR3 in DNA: TGTGCCAGCAGCCTCACAAGGCCAGGAAATTCACCCCTCCACTTT. Full variable domain (rest looked up from reference TRBV5-8 and TRBJ1-6): EAGVTQSPTHLIKTRGQQATLRCSPISGHTSVYWYQQALGLGLQFLLWYDEGEERNRGNFPPRFSGRQFPNYSSELNVNALELEDSALYLCASSLTRPGNSPLHFGNGTRLTVT.

The V call is TRBV2, the J call TRBJ1-4, with TRBD1 matching over 7 bases. The length of the CDR3 is 14 residues. Germline V CDR1 and CDR2: SNHLY, FYNNEI. The trim removed 6 bases at V and 5 bases at J, leaving 6 bases unmatched. CDR3 nucleotides: TGTGCCAGCAGCGCCGGGACAGTCAATGAAAAACTGTTTTTT. Amino acids: CASSAGTVNEKLFF.

The chain links TRBV19 to TRBJ1-1; 8 bases agree with TRBD1. Germline lookup yields CDR1 LNHDA and CDR2 SQIVND (reference sequence). Germline trimming cut 3 bases from V and 5 bases from J; bases unmatched to any gene: 8. The CDR3 covers 15 residues. Here the CDR3 reads CASSIWSGGATEAFF. Written as DNA, the CDR3 is TGTGCCAGTAGTATTTGGTCAGGGGGCGCGACTGAAGCTTTCTTT.

V gene TRBV28 combines with J gene TRBJ1-1; TRBD1 agrees at 7 bases. Germline V gene data show CDR1 as MDHEN and CDR2 as SYDVKM. This CDR3 region has 15 residues. V trimming: 6 bases; J trimming: 4 bases; junction bases outside the gene matches: 11. The CDR3 bases are TGTGCCAGCAGCTCAGGGGGGCCATACGGCACTGAAGCTTTCTTT. It encodes CASSSGGPYGTEAFF.